A selection of T cell receptor beta chains follows, all from one sample in a study of identical twins. TCRdb reprocessed the 5' RACE reads via MiXCR and lists one record per CDR3 protein. Among 300,000 to 400,000 distinct CDR3 sequences listed, about 9% were seen once. The specimen sequenced was naive T cells sorted from blood. The receptor source for this set is a woman aged 50 to 60 in good health. Both conserved end residues are part of each CDR3. A D gene is named only where the DNA matches it firmly. Clone size appears in some rows only: once, few, many, or a class for an expanded clone.

clone size: few; D gene: NA; CDR3 length: 13; J gene: TRBJ2-3; V gene: TRBV10-2; CDR3 DNA: TGCGCCAGCAGTGAGTCACCCTCGGGTACGCAGTATTTT; CDR3 protein: CASSESPSGTQYF
clone size: few; D gene: NA; CDR3 length: 18; J gene: TRBJ2-2; V gene: TRBV2; CDR3 DNA: TGTGCCAGCAGTCTGGAGCGACTACCGACCGATATCACCGGGGAGCTGTTTTTT; CDR3 protein: CASSLERLPTDITGELFF
clone size: NA; D gene: NA; CDR3 length: 15; J gene: TRBJ2-1; V gene: TRBV29-1; CDR3 DNA: TGCAGCGCCGGAATTCCGAGGGGGGCCTACAATGAGCAGTTCTTC; CDR3 protein: CSAGIPRGAYNEQFF
clone size: NA; D gene: NA; CDR3 length: 15; J gene: TRBJ1-2; V gene: TRBV12-3/TRBV12-4; CDR3 DNA: TGTGCCAGCAGTTCCCAGGGAGCTCGCCTCTATGGCTACACCTTC; CDR3 protein: CASSSQGARLYGYTF
clone size: few; D gene: TRBD1; CDR3 length: 17; J gene: TRBJ1-1; V gene: TRBV18; CDR3 DNA: TGTGCCAGCTCACCACTGCCCCGGACAGGGAGGAACACTGAAGCTTTCTTT; CDR3 protein: CASSPLPRTGRNTEAFF
clone size: few; D gene: TRBD2; CDR3 length: 17; J gene: TRBJ2-2; V gene: TRBV9; CDR3 DNA: TGTGCCAGCAGCCTTGCGACTAGCGGGATTAACACCGGGGAGCTGTTTTTT; CDR3 protein: CASSLATSGINTGELFF
clone size: NA; D gene: TRBD2; CDR3 length: 14; J gene: TRBJ2-1; V gene: TRBV7-2; CDR3 DNA: TGTGCCAGCAGCTTTTTAGCGGGCAACAATGAGCAGTTCTTC; CDR3 protein: CASSFLAGNNEQFF
clone size: NA; D gene: TRBD1; CDR3 length: 15; J gene: TRBJ1-1; V gene: TRBV4-1; CDR3 DNA: TGCGCCAGCAGCCAAGGGACAGGGAAGATGGTTGAAGCTTTCTTT; CDR3 protein: CASSQGTGKMVEAFF
clone size: NA; D gene: TRBD1; CDR3 length: 15; J gene: TRBJ2-5; V gene: TRBV20-1; CDR3 DNA: TGCAGTGCTAGGGGACAGGGTCGGTTGGTAGAGACCCAGTACTTC; CDR3 protein: CSARGQGRLVETQYF
clone size: many; D gene: NA; CDR3 length: 17; J gene: TRBJ2-5; V gene: TRBV5-6; CDR3 DNA: TGTGCCAGCAGCTTCGGACTTAGCGGAGGGGGGTTGGAGACCCAGTACTTC; CDR3 protein: CASSFGLSGGGLETQYF
clone size: NA; D gene: NA; CDR3 length: 16; J gene: TRBJ1-1; V gene: TRBV3-1; CDR3 DNA: TGTGCCAGCCGAATGACACGGCCACCAATGGGCACTGAAGCTTTCTTT; CDR3 protein: CASRMTRPPMGTEAFF
clone size: NA; D gene: TRBD2; CDR3 length: 16; J gene: TRBJ2-2; V gene: TRBV18; CDR3 DNA: TGTGCCAGCTCACCAGGAGCGGGAGTAGTCACCGGGGAGCTGTTTTTT; CDR3 protein: CASSPGAGVVTGELFF
clone size: many; D gene: NA; CDR3 length: 15; J gene: TRBJ2-1; V gene: TRBV20-1; CDR3 DNA: TGCAGTGCTTCACCAAAGTTTATAGGGCGGAATGAGCAGTTCTTC; CDR3 protein: CSASPKFIGRNEQFF
clone size: NA; D gene: TRBD2; CDR3 length: 15; J gene: TRBJ2-1; V gene: TRBV10-3; CDR3 DNA: TGTGCCATCACCCGGACTAGCGGGACTGGTAATGAGCAGTTCTTC; CDR3 protein: CAITRTSGTGNEQFF
clone size: NA; D gene: NA; CDR3 length: 13; J gene: TRBJ1-1; V gene: TRBV3-1; CDR3 DNA: TGTGCCAGCAGCCAGTTTGGGAACACTGAAGCTTTCTTT; CDR3 protein: CASSQFGNTEAFF
clone size: few; D gene: NA; CDR3 length: 15; J gene: TRBJ2-3; V gene: TRBV10-3; CDR3 DNA: TGTGCCATCAGTGAGTCCTTGGGGATATCAGATACGCAGTATTTT; CDR3 protein: CAISESLGISDTQYF
clone size: many; D gene: NA; CDR3 length: 13; J gene: TRBJ2-7; V gene: TRBV27; CDR3 DNA: TGTGCCAGCAGTTTATCAGGGGCCTACGAGCAGTACTTC; CDR3 protein: CASSLSGAYEQYF
clone size: many; D gene: NA; CDR3 length: 13; J gene: TRBJ1-1; V gene: TRBV25-1; CDR3 DNA: TGTGCCAGCAGTGATTATGCCTACACTGAAGCTTTCTTT; CDR3 protein: CASSDYAYTEAFF
clone size: NA; D gene: NA; CDR3 length: 12; J gene: TRBJ2-7; V gene: TRBV19; CDR3 DNA: TGTGCCACCAGGCAGGGGCTGTACGAGCAGTACTTC; CDR3 protein: CATRQGLYEQYF
clone size: few; D gene: NA; CDR3 length: 14; J gene: TRBJ1-1; V gene: TRBV6-5; CDR3 DNA: TGTGCCAGCACGAGCCAGGGCGGTGGCACTGAAGCTTTCTTT; CDR3 protein: CASTSQGGGTEAFF
clone size: NA; D gene: NA; CDR3 length: 13; J gene: TRBJ1-6; V gene: TRBV20-1; CDR3 DNA: TGCAGTGCTCCCGCCCAGAGGGGTTCACCCCTCCACTTT; CDR3 protein: CSAPAQRGSPLHF
clone size: NA; D gene: TRBD1; CDR3 length: 17; J gene: TRBJ1-3; V gene: TRBV3-1; CDR3 DNA: TGTGCCAGCAGCCAATGGGGGAAAACAGGGGCTGGAAACACCATATATTTT; CDR3 protein: CASSQWGKTGAGNTIYF
clone size: NA; D gene: NA; CDR3 length: 15; J gene: TRBJ2-7; V gene: TRBV6-5; CDR3 DNA: TGTGCCAGCAGTTACTGGGAACAGGGTGGATACGAGCAGTACTTC; CDR3 protein: CASSYWEQGGYEQYF
clone size: many; D gene: NA; CDR3 length: 15; J gene: TRBJ1-1; V gene: TRBV18; CDR3 DNA: TGTGCCAGCTCACCTGGACCCGGGACAAGCACTGAAGCTTTCTTT; CDR3 protein: CASSPGPGTSTEAFF
clone size: many; D gene: NA; CDR3 length: 13; J gene: TRBJ1-3; V gene: TRBV16; CDR3 DNA: TGTGCCAGCAGCCAAGTCTCTGGAAACACCATATATTTT; CDR3 protein: CASSQVSGNTIYF
clone size: NA; D gene: TRBD2; CDR3 length: 17; J gene: TRBJ2-3; V gene: TRBV5-1; CDR3 DNA: TGCGCCAGCAGCCTCTCAGGTCTAGCGGGAGTCACAGATACGCAGTATTTT; CDR3 protein: CASSLSGLAGVTDTQYF
clone size: few; D gene: NA; CDR3 length: 15; J gene: TRBJ1-3; V gene: TRBV12-3/TRBV12-4; CDR3 DNA: TGTGCCAGCAGTTTAGCGGTAGGTCCTGGAAACACCATATATTTT; CDR3 protein: CASSLAVGPGNTIYF
clone size: NA; D gene: TRBD2; CDR3 length: 16; J gene: TRBJ2-1; V gene: TRBV5-1; CDR3 DNA: TGCGCCAGCAGCTTTACTGTCGGGACTAGCTTAAATGAGCAGTTCTTC; CDR3 protein: CASSFTVGTSLNEQFF
clone size: few; D gene: TRBD2; CDR3 length: 16; J gene: TRBJ2-1; V gene: TRBV13; CDR3 DNA: TGTGCCAGCAGCTTTCTAGCGGGAGAGGTCTACAATGAGCAGTTCTTC; CDR3 protein: CASSFLAGEVYNEQFF
clone size: few; D gene: TRBD1; CDR3 length: 16; J gene: TRBJ2-7; V gene: TRBV5-1; CDR3 DNA: TGCGCCAGCAGCGAGCCGACAGGGGGCGCTGGATACGAGCAGTACTTC; CDR3 protein: CASSEPTGGAGYEQYF
clone size: few; D gene: NA; CDR3 length: 14; J gene: TRBJ2-3; V gene: TRBV12-3/TRBV12-4; CDR3 DNA: TGTGCCAGCAGTACCACAGTAAGCACAGATACGCAGTATTTT; CDR3 protein: CASSTTVSTDTQYF
clone size: NA; D gene: TRBD1; CDR3 length: 16; J gene: TRBJ1-5; V gene: TRBV20-1; CDR3 DNA: TGCAGTGCAAGCCGCACGGACAGGGGATTCAATCAGCCCCAGCATTTT; CDR3 protein: CSASRTDRGFNQPQHF
clone size: many; D gene: NA; CDR3 length: 13; J gene: TRBJ1-4; V gene: TRBV20-1; CDR3 DNA: TGCAGTGCTAGACCGGCCCGCATTGAAAAACTGTTTTTT; CDR3 protein: CSARPARIEKLFF
clone size: NA; D gene: TRBD1; CDR3 length: 14; J gene: TRBJ2-2; V gene: TRBV29-1; CDR3 DNA: TGCAGCGCCACAGGGACAGGGTTAAACGGGGAGCTGTTTTTT; CDR3 protein: CSATGTGLNGELFF
clone size: NA; D gene: TRBD2; CDR3 length: 17; J gene: TRBJ2-7; V gene: TRBV12-3/TRBV12-4; CDR3 DNA: TGTGCCAGAAATAGCGGGAGGCCTAGGGTAACGGCCTACGACCAGTACTTC; CDR3 protein: CARNSGRPRVTAYDQYF
clone size: few; D gene: NA; CDR3 length: 15; J gene: TRBJ2-2; V gene: TRBV11-1; CDR3 DNA: TGTGCCAGCAGCTTAGACGGGAGGAACACCGGGGAGCTGTTTTTT; CDR3 protein: CASSLDGRNTGELFF